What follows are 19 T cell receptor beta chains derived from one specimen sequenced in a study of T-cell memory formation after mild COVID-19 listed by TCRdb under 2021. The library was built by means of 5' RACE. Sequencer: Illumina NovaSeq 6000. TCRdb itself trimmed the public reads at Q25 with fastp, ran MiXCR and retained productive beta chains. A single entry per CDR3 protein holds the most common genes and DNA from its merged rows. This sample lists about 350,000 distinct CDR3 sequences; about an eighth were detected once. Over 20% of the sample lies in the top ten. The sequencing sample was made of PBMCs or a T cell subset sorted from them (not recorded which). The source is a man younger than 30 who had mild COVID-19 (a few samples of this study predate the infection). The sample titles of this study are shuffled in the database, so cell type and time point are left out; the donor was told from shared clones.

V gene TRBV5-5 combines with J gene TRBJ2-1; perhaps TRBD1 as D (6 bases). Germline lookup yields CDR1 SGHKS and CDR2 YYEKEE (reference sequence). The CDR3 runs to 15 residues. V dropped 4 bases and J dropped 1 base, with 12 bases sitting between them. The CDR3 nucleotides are TGTGCCAGCAGCCGAAGGGGGTTTTCCTACAATGAGCAGTTCTTC. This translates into CASSRRGFSYNEQFF.

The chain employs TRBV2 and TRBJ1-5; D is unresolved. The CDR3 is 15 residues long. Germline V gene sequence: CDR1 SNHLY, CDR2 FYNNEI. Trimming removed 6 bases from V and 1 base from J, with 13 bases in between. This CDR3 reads CASRPMSGSNQPQHF. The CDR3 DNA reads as TGTGCCAGCAGGCCTATGTCCGGGAGCAATCAGCCCCAGCATTTT.

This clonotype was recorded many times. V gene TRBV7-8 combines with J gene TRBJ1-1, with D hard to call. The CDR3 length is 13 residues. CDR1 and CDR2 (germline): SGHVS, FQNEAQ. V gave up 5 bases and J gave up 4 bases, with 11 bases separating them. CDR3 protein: CASSVDLSTEAFF. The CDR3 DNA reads TGTGCCAGCAGCGTAGACCTGAGCACTGAAGCTTTCTTT.

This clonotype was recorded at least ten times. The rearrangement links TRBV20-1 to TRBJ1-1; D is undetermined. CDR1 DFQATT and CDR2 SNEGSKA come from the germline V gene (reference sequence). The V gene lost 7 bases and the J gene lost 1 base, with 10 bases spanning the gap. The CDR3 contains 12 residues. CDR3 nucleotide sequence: TGCAGTGTACCCGAAGGGAACACTGAAGCTTTCTTT. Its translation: CSVPEGNTEAFF.

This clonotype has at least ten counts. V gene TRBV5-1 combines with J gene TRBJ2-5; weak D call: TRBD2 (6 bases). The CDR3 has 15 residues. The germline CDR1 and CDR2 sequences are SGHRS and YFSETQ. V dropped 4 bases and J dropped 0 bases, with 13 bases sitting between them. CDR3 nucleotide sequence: TGCGCCAGCAGCGAGCTAGCGCCGTACCAAGAGACCCAGTACTTC. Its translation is CASSELAPYQETQYF.

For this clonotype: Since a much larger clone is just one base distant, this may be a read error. CDR3 nucleotides: TGTGCCAGCAGTTTGGACGGAAGCTCCTACGAGCAGTACTTC. This gives the protein CASSLDGSSYEQYF. The chain couples TRBV6-5 to TRBJ2-7; D remains ambiguous. Looked up from germline, CDR1 is MNHEY and CDR2 is SVGAGI. This CDR3 contains 14 residues. The V and J ends lost 4 bases and 0 bases respectively, with 10 bases between them.

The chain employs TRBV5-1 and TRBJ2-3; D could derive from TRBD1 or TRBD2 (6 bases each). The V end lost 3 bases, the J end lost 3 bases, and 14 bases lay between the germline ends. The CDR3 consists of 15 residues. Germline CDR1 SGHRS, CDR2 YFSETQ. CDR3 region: CASSWGAGETDTQYF. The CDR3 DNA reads TGCGCCAGCAGCTGGGGGGCCGGGGAAACAGATACGCAGTATTTT.

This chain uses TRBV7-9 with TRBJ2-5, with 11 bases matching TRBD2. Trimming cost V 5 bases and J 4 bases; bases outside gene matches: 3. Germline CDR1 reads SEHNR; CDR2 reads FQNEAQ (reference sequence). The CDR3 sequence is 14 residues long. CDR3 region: CASSVTSGGETQYF. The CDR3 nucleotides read TGTGCCAGCAGCGTAACTAGCGGGGGAGAGACCCAGTACTTC. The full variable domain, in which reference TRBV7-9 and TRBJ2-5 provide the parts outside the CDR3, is DTGVSQNPRHKITKRGQNVTFRCDPISEHNRLYWYRQTLGQGPEFLTYFQNEAQLEKSRLLSDRFSAERPKGSFSTLEIQRTEQGDSAMYLCASSVTSGGETQYFGPGTRLLVL.

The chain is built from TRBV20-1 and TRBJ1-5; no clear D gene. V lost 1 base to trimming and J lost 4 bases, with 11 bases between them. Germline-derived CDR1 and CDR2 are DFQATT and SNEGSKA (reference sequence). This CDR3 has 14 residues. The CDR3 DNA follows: TGCAGTGCTAGAGTTGAGCCAAAAAATCAGCCCCAGCATTTT. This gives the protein CSARVEPKNQPQHF.

The CDR3 DNA reads TGTGCCAGCAGCTGGGATAGCGGGGGAAACGAGCAGTACTTC. Its protein product is CASSWDSGGNEQYF. The gene calls are TRBV7-9 and TRBJ2-7; TRBD2 matches 9 bases. The germline gives CDR1 SEHNR, CDR2 FQNEAQ (reference sequence). This CDR3 contains 14 residues. J was trimmed by 5 bases and V by 4 bases; bases with no gene match: 6.

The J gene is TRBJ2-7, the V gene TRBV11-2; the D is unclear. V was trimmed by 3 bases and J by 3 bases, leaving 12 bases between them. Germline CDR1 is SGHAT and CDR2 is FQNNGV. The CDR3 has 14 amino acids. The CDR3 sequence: CASSLGISDYEQYF. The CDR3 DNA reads TGTGCCAGCAGCTTGGGTATTTCGGACTACGAGCAGTACTTC.

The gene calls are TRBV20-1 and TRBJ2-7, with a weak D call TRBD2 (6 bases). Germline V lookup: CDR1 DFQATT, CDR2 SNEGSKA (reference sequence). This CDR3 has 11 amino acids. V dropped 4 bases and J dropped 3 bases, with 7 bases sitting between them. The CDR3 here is CSAKDYYEQYF. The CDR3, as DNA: TGCAGTGCTAAGGACTACTACGAGCAGTACTTC.

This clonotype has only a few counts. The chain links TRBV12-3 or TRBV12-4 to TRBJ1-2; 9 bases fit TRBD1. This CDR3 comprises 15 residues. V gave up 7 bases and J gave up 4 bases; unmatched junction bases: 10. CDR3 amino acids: CASTPGQGGIYGYTF. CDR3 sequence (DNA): TGTGCCAGCACCCCGGGACAGGGTGGAATCTATGGCTACACCTTC.

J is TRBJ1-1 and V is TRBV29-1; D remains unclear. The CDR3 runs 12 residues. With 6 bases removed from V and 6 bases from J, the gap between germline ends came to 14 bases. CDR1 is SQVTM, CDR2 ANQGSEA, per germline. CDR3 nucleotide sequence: TGCAGCGTCGCCCCCGCAGGCGCTGAAGCTTTCTTT. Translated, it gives CSVAPAGAEAFF.

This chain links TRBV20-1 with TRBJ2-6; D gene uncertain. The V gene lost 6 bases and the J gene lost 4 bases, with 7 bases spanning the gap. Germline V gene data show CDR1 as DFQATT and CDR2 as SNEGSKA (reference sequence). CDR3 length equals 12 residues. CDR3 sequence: CSARPGANVLTF. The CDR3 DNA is TGCAGTGCCCGCCCCGGGGCCAACGTCCTGACTTTC.

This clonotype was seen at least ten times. CDR3 region: CSARVTEAFF. The CDR3 DNA sequence: TGCAGCGCCCGGGTCACTGAAGCTTTCTTT. This chain connects TRBV29-1 to TRBJ1-1, with D uncertain. The CDR3 has 10 residues. V shed 7 bases and J shed 4 bases, with 7 bases lying between them. Germline V lookup: CDR1 SQVTM, CDR2 ANQGSEA.

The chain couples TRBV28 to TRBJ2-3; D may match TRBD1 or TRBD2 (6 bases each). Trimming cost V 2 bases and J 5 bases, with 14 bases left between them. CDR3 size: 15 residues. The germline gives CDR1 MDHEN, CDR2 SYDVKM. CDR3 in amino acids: CASSLGGGLEDTQYF. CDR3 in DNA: TGTGCCAGCAGTTTAGGAGGGGGGCTGGAAGATACGCAGTATTTT.

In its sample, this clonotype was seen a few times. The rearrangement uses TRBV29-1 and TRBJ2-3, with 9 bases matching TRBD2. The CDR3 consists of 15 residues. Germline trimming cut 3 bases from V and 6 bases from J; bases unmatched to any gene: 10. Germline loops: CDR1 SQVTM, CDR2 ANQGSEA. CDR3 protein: CSVDGSSGDRDTQYF. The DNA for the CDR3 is TGCAGCGTTGACGGGTCTAGCGGGGATCGGGATACGCAGTATTTT.

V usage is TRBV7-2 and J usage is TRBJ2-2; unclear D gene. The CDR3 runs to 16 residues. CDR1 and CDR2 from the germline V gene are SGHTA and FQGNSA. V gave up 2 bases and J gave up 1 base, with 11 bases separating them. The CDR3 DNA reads TGTGCCAGCAGCTTATCCTTTCAAATGAACACCGGGGAGCTGTTTTTT. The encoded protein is CASSLSFQMNTGELFF.